This T cell receptor (beta chain) was identified in a study of T cell responses to AZD1222 COVID-19 vaccine. Note on this clone: Its cognate antigen is unknown.

Overall study findings and caveats: Donor demographics were predominantly white British with a female majority; clonal diversity may be underestimated. Spike-specific TCR breadth and depth grew following two AZD1222 doses. Reportedly, nearly half of unique spike TCRs recognized epitopes outside B.1.351/B.1.1.7 mutations. Repertoire collection took place solely once the T cell response had peaked.

Generated by immunoSEQ multiplex PCR, the TCRdb table keeps only in-frame clones and is missing some. The sample lists approximately 90,000 clones, less than 90% occurring once. The germline gives CDR1 LNHNV, CDR2 YYDKDF (reference sequence). Trimming left V 5 bases short and J 5 bases short, with 18 bases between. The CDR3 length is 15 residues. The clonotype originates from an adult in good health. The material was peripheral blood, obtained on day 0 of AZD1222 vaccination. The V and J genes are TRBV15 and TRBJ2-5; D is ambiguous. The CDR3 nucleotides read TGTGCCACCAGCCCCCGACCCAACGTCGGGGAGACCCAGTACTTC. Encoded protein: CATSPRPNVGETQYF.